Listed here is a single T cell receptor beta chain. There is no known antigen for this receptor. No base quality values were provided; no much bigger clone lies one nucleotide off. The sample comes from a study of long-term antiretroviral therapy in people with HIV (dated by TCRdb to between 2021 and 2024). General notes on the study: The earliest samples were collected approximately a decade before the 2015 WHO recommendation for immediate ART, a period when ART was typically delayed until CD4 counts fell. About 35% of the 30 participants with HIV were female. A total of 150 to 200 cryopreserved PBMC samples came from 25 to 30 adults with confirmed HIV infection and were collected serially over a mean of roughly six years (range 1-12). This retrospective serial study examined whether starting ART and sustained HIV suppression were associated with changes in the composition and diversity of the TRB repertoire in peripheral blood. Test extractions of a monoclonal T-cell line alongside about 30 polyclonal samples showed no cross-contamination during QIAcube processing.

Inclusion was restricted to participants for whom at least one PBMC sample before ART initiation and at least two post-ART samples were available. Every participant with HIV received treatment in the United States of America. Before DNA extraction, cryopreserved samples of about 1-10 million PBMC were thawed and washed. At the time of the earliest PBMC sample, participants with HIV were aged between roughly 20 and 54 years. Each participant contributed PBMC samples from 1-4 timepoints before ART initiation and 2-8 timepoints after ART initiation, with a median of 7 samples. For every participant, serial HIV viral load, CD4+ T-cell count, ART history and demographic data were obtained. A Qiagen kit on a QIAcube was used to extract genomic DNA from unsorted PBMC, with samples processed in batches of 12. Overall study results and their limits: Because pre-ART samples had limited cell numbers, unsorted PBMC were profiled rather than sorted CD4+ and CD8+ T cells. Because PBMC availability was limited, only the TCR beta chain was sequenced, with no alpha chain pairing. Expanded TRB clones identified before ART initiation dominated the repertoire across all time points, though the dominance fluctuated and decreased in many PLHIV after ART. Starting ART was linked to a significant rise in TRB diversity, yet even with long-term ART the diversity remained significantly lower than in transplant donor controls. Inferences about post-ART repertoire changes are limited because no data were available on ART adherence, viral resistance or therapy changes. CDR3 length ranges in HIV repertoires were narrower than in controls, and network structure suggested an antigen-experienced repertoire with only a slight naive shift after ART. The samples span the years 2004 to 2017, and the ART regimens used may be less effective than current regimens.

The immunoSEQ hsTCRB v3.0 assay was used at survey level resolution to sequence the TRB variable region. The target sequencing depth for TRB was roughly 35,000-50,000 T-cell genomes per sample. An Illumina MiSeq with a v3 150-cycle kit was used to sequence the pooled TRB libraries. The authors' pipeline ran thus. Repertoire analysis was performed in R inside a reproducible Nextflow workflow that covered QC, data transformation and analysis. LymphoSeq2, an R package for exploring AIRR-Seq data, was used to implement the custom analyses. A few samples that yielded fewer than 5000 total TRB sequences were excluded, so that approximately 200 HIV repertoires were analyzed. Among the approximately 180 retained HIV repertoires, 55 to 65 were collected before ART initiation and more than 120 after ART initiation. Repertoires were downsampled to 5000 TRB nucleotide sequences, with summary statistics averaged over 100 downsampling iterations. TRB sequences were retained for analysis only if CDR3 regions of at least seven amino acids were present. Diversity was measured with a Shannon entropy-derived clonality score and the Gini coefficient. In repertoire networks, the top 5000 CDR3 amino acid sequences were linked whenever an edit distance of one separated two sequences. For TRB CDR3 amino acid sequences, antigen specificity groups and MHC restriction were predicted with GLIPH2. CDR3 amino acid sequences were matched against VDJdb and McPAS-TCR to flag known CMV, EBV, HIV or tissue antigen associations. Pre-ART, post-ART and control groups were compared with Wilcoxon signed-rank tests and Holm-Bonferroni correction. Not all clones reach the TCRdb copy of this immuneACCESS table, which keeps in-frame sequences only. Checked studies attribute under half of the gap to unresolved V genes and leave the rest unexplained. For V, J and clone size, that table is used; D and trimming come from the DNA. The sample data list about 7,200 clones, and 65% to 75% of these were observed just once. Around a sixth of the sample is held by the ten biggest clonotypes.

CDR3 length: 15 amino acids, cysteine to phenylalanine. Of all the DNA, just the CDR3 is kept, 45 bases in frame from base 1. Relative to germline, V is missing 7 bases and J is missing 1 base, with 7 bases of the junction outside any gene match. From the germline V gene (reference sequence), CDR1 is MNHNY and CDR2 is SVGAGI. This receptor was taken from a middle-aged man with HIV. Source: unsorted PBMCs, taken 0.9 years before starting antiretroviral therapy. The chain was built from TRBV6-6 and TRBJ2-7, with 10 bases matching TRBD2. The CDR3 is CASTEAGGQSYEQYF. The DNA sequence is as follows: TGTGCCAGCACCGAAGCGGGGGGGCAGTCCTACGAGCAGTACTTC.